The clone carrying this TCR beta chain was detected ten times or more. The antigen remains unidentified. This entry comes from a study of regulatory T cells in long-lasting Graves disease. Findings of the study overall: More public clonotypes were shared by persistent patients (about 3,000) than by new patients (roughly 1,000). The researchers studied only peripheral blood, not thyroid tissue.

For TCR beta, libraries came from iRepertoire HTBI primers and Arm-PCR of CDR3 regions. TCRdb used MiXCR to reprocess the multiplex PCR reads, holding one entry per CDR3 protein. This sample has about 430,000 distinct CDR3 sequences, with roughly a fifth found just once. Time point meaning: persistent/refractory GD, antithyroid drugs over 5 years with positive TRAb. The TCR library used RNA extracted from PBMCs. The specimen was peripheral blood mononuclear cells (PBMCs), collected when the disease was refractory, from a patient treated with antithyroid drugs. This clonotype originated in a female donor with Graves disease.

CDR3 residues: CASTGSGLANTGELFF. As DNA, the CDR3 is TGTGCCAGCACTGGATCGGGACTAGCGAACACCGGGGAGCTGTTTTTT. The V and J genes are TRBV6-1 and TRBJ2-2, with 8 positions matching TRBD2. The CDR3 has 16 amino acids. Germline CDR1 is MNHNS and CDR2 is SASEGT. Trimming removed 7 bases from V and 0 bases from J; junction bases left unmatched: 7.